This T cell receptor (beta chain) came from a study of cytomegalovirus exposure and HLA in healthy donors (dated 2017 in TCRdb). Study-level background: According to an earlier analysis of several hundred of the donors, about 179 million T cells yielded 117 million unique TCR beta sequences and around 280 Gb of sequence data. The study combined high-throughput TCR immunosequencing, statistical association of individual TCRs with disease status, and machine learning to predict cytomegalovirus infection status. Every repertoire in the discovery cohort had been generated on one and the same sequencing platform. Across approximately 420 genotyped donors of the cohort, an average of approximately 220,000 unique TCR beta nucleotide sequences per donor were sequenced, and approximately 19% of those sequences were non-productive. An earlier analysis of approximately 580 of the donors used high-throughput TCR beta sequencing to judge whether each TCR beta V gene segment behaved as functional or pseudogenic. Using immunosequencing, the study profiled T cell repertoires from 500 to 800 subjects and related those repertoires to cytomegalovirus serostatus. The aim of the study was to test whether cataloging public T cell receptors could identify signatures of past pathogen exposure. Donor age, sex, ethnicity and CMV serostatus were compiled together with the repertoire data. An early release that covered 500 to 800 HLA-typed donors contained around 300 gigabases of sequencing data and 80 million or so unique TCR sequences. Rather than drawing on any new phenotypic data, the later analysis identified candidate immune exposures from TCR beta sequences and the way those sequences occurred across donors. To study patterns of TCR occurrence, a later analysis re-analyzed previously published TCR beta repertoires from 500 to 850 donors and added high-resolution HLA genotyping. A separate validation cohort of roughly 120 different subjects was used in addition to the 666-subject first cohort. Typing coverage differed by locus: A, B, C, DRB1 and DQB1 were typed in roughly 629-640 donors, DQA1 in 500 to 550, DPA1 in 600 to 610, and DPB1 in 450 to 490. The genetic ancestry cluster associated with self-reported Caucasian donors included approximately 85% of the 300 to 450 genotyped donors. Roughly five DR-DQ haplotypes were handled as single units for association and clustering, since linkage in the cohort was strong. In a later genetic analysis, genome-wide SNP genotypes for about 55% of the roughly 700 donors were used, and that subset was treated as a discovery cohort. Both class I and class II loci were covered by HLA typing, at four-digit resolution. Overall results and qualifications from the work: In an earlier analysis of fewer than 750 of the donors, most TCR beta V segments were observed in productive rearrangements about 90% or about 30% of the time, broadly matching IMGT annotations. A later analysis found that HLA-associated TCR beta chains were more clonally expanded and had lower generation probabilities than equally common non-associated chains. A cluster of highly shared sequence variants was judged likely to represent a technical artifact of the sequencing pipeline. It was suggested by the authors that the approach could potentially be generalized to other disease states and immunological phenotypes. In this cohort, only TCR beta chains were sequenced, and detectable features were limited by the absence of alpha or paired-chain data. Assigning TCR associations to individual alleles was difficult when HLA alleles, especially DR and DQ, strongly co-occurred. A few of the identified cytomegalovirus-associated TCR beta chains were confirmed in vitro to be specific for cytomegalovirus antigens. In both the original and validation cohorts, the classifier was reported to diagnose cytomegalovirus status with high specificity and sensitivity. Because HLA typing was missing for some donors at each locus, association tests included only the typed subset. Most CMV-associated TCR beta chains appeared to be HLA-restricted in a later analysis, and the HLA associations seemed to be driven largely by CMV exposure. The only immune exposure information available for the cohort was CMV serostatus. According to a later analysis, parvovirus B19, influenza, CMV and Epstein-Barr virus appeared linked to several top co-occurrence clusters. The earlier analysis of a few hundred of the donors excluded roughly 17 rarely observed V segments, including chromosome 9 orphons, because counts were too low. Specific HLA alleles were associated with 15,000 to 20,000 TCR beta sequences at a false discovery rate of 0.05 in a later analysis. Linkage disequilibrium might explain the correlated functional status among segregating V segments, but an unknown experimental factor could not be excluded. A further reported finding was that TCR beta sequences accurately predicted the HLA-A and HLA-B alleles for most subjects in the first cohort. The study listed around 160 TCR beta chains as associated with cytomegalovirus. A later genetic analysis reported fewer N-insertions in productive TCRs among donors in an Asian-associated ancestry cluster than the roughly 700-donor mean. V-gene and J-gene trimming of TCR beta chains was associated with a missense DCLRE1C variant in a later genetic analysis, and the association was replicated in an independent cohort. In a later analysis, TCR association rates were found to vary across HLA loci, with the most associated TCRs seen for DRB1 alleles and the fewest for HLA-C alleles. Most TCR sequences were seen in very few donors, while some public TCRs were found in many individuals. The presence/absence analyses assumed that sequencing depth was roughly uniform across donors, and that assumption may not be true.

Of note for this clone: The antigen it binds to is not known. Base quality data are lacking; no much larger clone is found one base away.

The cohort comprised some 680 healthy bone marrow donors. Cohort members were all nominally healthy when sampled, although unrecorded immune exposures were likely present. The donor tested CMV seronegative, placing the donor among the 350 to 400 seronegative members of the cohort. A peripheral blood sample was provided by each donor, and peripheral blood mononuclear cells were used for TCR beta sequencing. The Qiagen DNeasy Blood Extraction Kit was used to extract genomic DNA from the blood cell samples. Libraries were built with the immunoSEQ multiplex PCR assay. For the multiplex PCR, a mixture combining 60 forward primers for TCR Vbeta segments and 13 reverse primers for TCR Jbeta segments was used. The CDR3 region of rearranged TCR beta genes was amplified from genomic DNA by a multiplex PCR assay. The amplified TCR beta libraries were sequenced on the Illumina HiSeq System as 87-base-pair reads. For the original study's pipeline: In a later analysis, roughly 80 million unique TCR beta chains were counted across the roughly 610 repertoires, and approximately 11 million of these chains were shared by at least two donors. To remove PCR and sequencing errors, raw reads were error-corrected and collapsed into unique sequences using a nearest-neighbor algorithm that merged closely related sequences. Alignment of CDR3 sequences to IMGT reference sequences was used to assign V, D and J gene segments. For a sequence to be retained, a match of at least six nucleotides to both a V gene segment and a J gene segment was required. Rearrangements were called productive when the CDR3 lacked stop codons and stayed in frame with V and J; all others were non-productive. Following IMGT convention, CDR3 was defined as the stretch from the second conserved V-encoded cysteine up to the conserved J-encoded phenylalanine. The earlier analysis of 500 to 650 of the donors excluded any sequence lacking an unambiguous match to a single V gene segment. In an earlier analysis of approximately 590 of the donors, V segments were called functional above 56.7% productive rearrangements and were called segregating when the between-donor standard deviation exceeded 5%. A statistical classification framework was built to diagnose cytomegalovirus status from the catalog of TCR beta chain sequences. V and J gene assignment, in a later analysis, came from comparing TCR nucleotide sequences with IMGT/GENE-DB human TR gene sequences. The TCRdist pipeline was used in a later analysis to assign CDR3 sequences and most-parsimonious VDJ recombination scenarios. A later analysis defined each TCR beta chain by its CDR3 amino acid sequence plus V-gene family, and excluded reads lacking a unique V-gene family. As a way to deal with suspected cross-contamination and a sequencing artifact, a later analysis dropped nearly 600 nucleotide sequences that were highly shared and had low generation probability. For each public chain, a later analysis derived a clonal expansion index from normalized ranks of inferred template counts within each repertoire. In a later analysis, generation probabilities were computed using a VDJ recombination model fitted to out-of-frame rearrangements, and the results were checked against IGoR. A later analysis scored TCR-TCR, TCR-HLA and TCR-CMV co-occurrence with hypergeometric tests, applying a repertoire-size bias correction to TCR pairs. False discovery rates were estimated in a later analysis by permuting HLA or CMV assignments 20 times. In a later analysis, co-occurring TCRs were grouped using DBSCAN, with TCRdist sequence similarity added in when clustering inside HLA-allele-positive subsets. Repertoires with fewer than 30,000 or more than 120,000 public chains, plus five repertoires with anomalous nucleotide sharing, were excluded from co-occurrence clustering. TCRdb provides this immuneACCESS table in a form limited to in-frame rearrangements. Some clones are lacking; in checked studies, under half of them reflect an unresolved V gene, and why the rest are absent is not known. The V and J calls and clone size were taken over from that table, and D and trimming were inferred from the DNA. This sample lists around 140,000 clones; 78% were detected once. The leading ten clones occupy approximately 1.5% of the sample.

Sequencing input: PBMCs. The sequence derives from a female donor in good health and CMV-seronegative.

The base sequence is TGCGCCAGCAGCTTAAGGGACAGAGAAGCTTTCTTT. Protein translation: CASSLRDREAFF. The rearranged chain carries TRBV5-1 and TRBJ1-1, and TRBD1 matches 7 of the central bases. There are 12 amino acids in the CDR3, from cysteine to phenylalanine inclusive. The read is trimmed to its CDR3 DNA, 36 bases read in frame from base 1. From the germline V gene, CDR1 is SGHRS and CDR2 is YFSETQ. V loses 2 bases at its end and J loses 8 bases; junction bases beyond the gene matches: 3. Reference TRBV5-1 and TRBJ1-1 genes cover what lies past the CDR3, so the full variable domain is KAGVTQTPRYLIKTRGQQVTLSCSPISGHRSVSWYQQTPGQGLQFLFEYFSETQRNKGNFPGRFSGRQFSNSRSEMNVSTLELGDSALYLCASSLRDREAFFGQGTRLTVV.